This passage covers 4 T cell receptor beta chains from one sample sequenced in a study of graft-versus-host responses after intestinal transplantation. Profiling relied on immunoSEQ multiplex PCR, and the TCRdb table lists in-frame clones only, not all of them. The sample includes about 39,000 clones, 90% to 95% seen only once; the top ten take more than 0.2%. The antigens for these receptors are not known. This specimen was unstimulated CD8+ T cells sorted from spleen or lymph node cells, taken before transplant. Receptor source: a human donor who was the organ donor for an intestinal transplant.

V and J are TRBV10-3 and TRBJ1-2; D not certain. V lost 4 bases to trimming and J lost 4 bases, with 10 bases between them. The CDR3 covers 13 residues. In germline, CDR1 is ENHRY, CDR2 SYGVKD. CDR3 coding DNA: TGTGCCATCAGTGTGGAGGGTACCTATGGCTACACCTTC. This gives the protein CAISVEGTYGYTF.

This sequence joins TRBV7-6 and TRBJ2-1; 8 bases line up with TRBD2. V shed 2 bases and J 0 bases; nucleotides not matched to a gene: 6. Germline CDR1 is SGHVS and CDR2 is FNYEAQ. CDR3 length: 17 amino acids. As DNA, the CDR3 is TGTGCCAGCAGCTTATATCAGCGGGGGCCCTCCTACAATGAGCAGTTCTTC. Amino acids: CASSLYQRGPSYNEQFF.

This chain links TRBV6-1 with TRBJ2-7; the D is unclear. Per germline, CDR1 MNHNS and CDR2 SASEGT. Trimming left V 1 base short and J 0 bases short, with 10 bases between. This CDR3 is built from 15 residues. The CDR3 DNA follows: TGTGCCAGCAGTGAAGAAGGCAGCCTCTCCTACGAGCAGTACTTC. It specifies CASSEEGSLSYEQYF.

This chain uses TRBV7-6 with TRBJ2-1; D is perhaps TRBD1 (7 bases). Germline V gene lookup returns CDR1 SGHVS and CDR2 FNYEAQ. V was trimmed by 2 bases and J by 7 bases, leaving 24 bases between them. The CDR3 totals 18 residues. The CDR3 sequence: CASSLSAWGVQGLNEQFF. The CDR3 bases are TGTGCCAGCAGCTTATCGGCTTGGGGGGTACAGGGGTTAAATGAGCAGTTCTTC.